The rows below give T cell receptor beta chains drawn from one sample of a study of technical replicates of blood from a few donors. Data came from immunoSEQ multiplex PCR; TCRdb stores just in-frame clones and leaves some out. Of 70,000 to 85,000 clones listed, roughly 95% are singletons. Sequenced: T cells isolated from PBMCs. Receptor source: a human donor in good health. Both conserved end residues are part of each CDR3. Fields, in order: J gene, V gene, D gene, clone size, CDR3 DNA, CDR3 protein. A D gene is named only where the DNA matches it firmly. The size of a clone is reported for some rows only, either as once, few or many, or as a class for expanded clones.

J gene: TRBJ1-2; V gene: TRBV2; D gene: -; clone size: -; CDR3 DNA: TGTGCCAGCAGGGCGGGGGGGAGCTATGGCTACACCTTC; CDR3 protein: CASRAGGSYGYTF
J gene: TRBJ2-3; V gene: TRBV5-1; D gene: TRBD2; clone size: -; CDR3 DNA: TGCGCCAGCAGCTTGAGGGCCGTTGGTCCGGGAGGGAACACAGATACGCAGTATTTT; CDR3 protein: CASSLRAVGPGGNTDTQYF
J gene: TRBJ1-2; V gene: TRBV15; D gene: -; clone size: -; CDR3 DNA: TGTGCCACCAGCAGAGATAGAGGTCGGGGTTCATATGGCTACACCTTC; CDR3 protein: CATSRDRGRGSYGYTF
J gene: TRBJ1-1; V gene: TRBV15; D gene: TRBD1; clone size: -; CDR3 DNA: TGTGCCACCAGCATAAACAGGGGGAACACTGAAGCTTTCTTT; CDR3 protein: CATSINRGNTEAFF
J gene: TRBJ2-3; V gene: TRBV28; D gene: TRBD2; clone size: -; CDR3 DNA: TGTGCCAGCAGTTCAGTAGCGGGAGGGTTAGATACGCAGTATTTT; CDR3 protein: CASSSVAGGLDTQYF
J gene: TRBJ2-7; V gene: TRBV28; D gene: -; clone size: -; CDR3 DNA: TGTGCCAGCAGTGCGACAGGGAGGATCTCCTACGAGCAGTACTTC; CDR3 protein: CASSATGRISYEQYF
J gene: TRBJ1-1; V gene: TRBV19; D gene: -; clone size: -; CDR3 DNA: TGTGCCAGTAGTATTGGGGCAGGAGCTTTCTTT; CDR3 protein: CASSIGAGAFF
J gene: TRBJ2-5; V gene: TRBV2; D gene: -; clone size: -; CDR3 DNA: TGTGCCAGCAGTGCCCGACAGGCAGAGACCCAGTACTTC; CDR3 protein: CASSARQAETQYF
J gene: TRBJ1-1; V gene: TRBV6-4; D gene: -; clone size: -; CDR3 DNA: TGTGCCAGCAGTGAATCAGGGTTTACTGAAGCTTTCTTT; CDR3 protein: CASSESGFTEAFF
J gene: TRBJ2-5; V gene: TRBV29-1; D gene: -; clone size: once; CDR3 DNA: TGCAGCGTTGAAGAGCAGGGAGGTAGGGAGACCCAGTACTTC; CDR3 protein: CSVEEQGGRETQYF
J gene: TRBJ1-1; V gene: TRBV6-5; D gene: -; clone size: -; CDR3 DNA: TGTGCCAGCAGAAGATCCGGAGAAGGGAGGGCTTTCTTT; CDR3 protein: CASRRSGEGRAFF
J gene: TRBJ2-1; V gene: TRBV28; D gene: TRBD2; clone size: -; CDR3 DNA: TGTGCCAGCAGTCCAACTAGCGGGAGGTACAATGAGCAGTTCTTC; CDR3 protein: CASSPTSGRYNEQFF
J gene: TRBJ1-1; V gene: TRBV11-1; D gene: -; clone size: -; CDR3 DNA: TGTGCCAGCAGCTTCAGGGTAGACACTGAAGCTTTCTTT; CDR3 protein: CASSFRVDTEAFF
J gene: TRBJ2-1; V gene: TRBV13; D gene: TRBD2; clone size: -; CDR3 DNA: TGTGCCAGCAGCTTCAGACTAGCGACTTACAATGAGCAGTTCTTC; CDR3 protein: CASSFRLATYNEQFF
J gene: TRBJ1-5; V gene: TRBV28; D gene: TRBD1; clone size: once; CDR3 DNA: TGTGCCAGCAGTACTAGGACAGGGAGCTACAATCAGCCCCAGCATTTT; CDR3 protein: CASSTRTGSYNQPQHF
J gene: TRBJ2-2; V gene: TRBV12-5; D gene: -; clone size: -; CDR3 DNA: TGTGCTAGTGGTTTGGTACAGACAGGTAAATTCAACACCGGGGAGCTGTTTTTT; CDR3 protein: CASGLVQTGKFNTGELFF
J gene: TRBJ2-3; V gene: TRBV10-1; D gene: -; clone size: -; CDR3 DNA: TGCGCCAGCAGAGTCGGACAGACTAGCACAGATACGCAGTATTTT; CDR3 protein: CASRVGQTSTDTQYF
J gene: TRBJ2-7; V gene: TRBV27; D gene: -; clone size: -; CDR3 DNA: TGTGCCAGCATCCTATCCTACGAGCAGTACTTC; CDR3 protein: CASILSYEQYF
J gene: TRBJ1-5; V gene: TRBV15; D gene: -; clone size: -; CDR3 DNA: TGTGCCACCAGCAGTGGGGGGAATCAGCCCCAGCATTTT; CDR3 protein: CATSSGGNQPQHF
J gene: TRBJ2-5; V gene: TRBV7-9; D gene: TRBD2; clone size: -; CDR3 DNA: TGTGCCAGCAGCCGGGGACTAGCGGGAGAGGAGACCCAGTACTTC; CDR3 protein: CASSRGLAGEETQYF
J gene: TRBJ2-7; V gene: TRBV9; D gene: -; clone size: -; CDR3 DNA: TGTGCCAGCAGCGTAGGGGAGTTAGGATCCTACGAGCAGTACTTC; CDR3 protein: CASSVGELGSYEQYF
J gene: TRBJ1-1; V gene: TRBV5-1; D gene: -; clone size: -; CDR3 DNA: TGCGCCAGCAGCCTGGGCGTCTCCCACACTGAAGCTTTCTTT; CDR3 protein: CASSLGVSHTEAFF
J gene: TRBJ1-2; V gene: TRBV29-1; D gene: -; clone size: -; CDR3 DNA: TGCAGCGTCAGAAGGACAGCAACCTATGGCTACACCTTC; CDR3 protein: CSVRRTATYGYTF
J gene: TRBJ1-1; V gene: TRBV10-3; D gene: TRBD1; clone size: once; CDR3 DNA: TGTGCCATCGCAGACAGGGGAGCCACTGAAGCTTTCTTT; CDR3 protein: CAIADRGATEAFF
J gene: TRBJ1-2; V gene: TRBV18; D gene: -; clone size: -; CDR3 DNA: TGTGCCAGCTCCTCCGGACTCCCGGGGGGCTACACCTTC; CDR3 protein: CASSSGLPGGYTF
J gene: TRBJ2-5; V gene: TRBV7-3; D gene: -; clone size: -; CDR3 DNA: TGTGCCAGCAGCGCGGGTAGGGTCGAGACCCAGTACTTC; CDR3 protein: CASSAGRVETQYF
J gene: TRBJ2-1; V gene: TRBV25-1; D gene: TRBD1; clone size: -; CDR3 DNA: TGTGCCAGCGAATCCAGGGGGGAGCAGTTCTTC; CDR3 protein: CASESRGEQFF
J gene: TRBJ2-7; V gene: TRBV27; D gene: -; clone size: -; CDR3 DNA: TGTGCCAGCGGAAAGACAGGGACTCCTCTCTACGAGCAGTACTTC; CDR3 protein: CASGKTGTPLYEQYF
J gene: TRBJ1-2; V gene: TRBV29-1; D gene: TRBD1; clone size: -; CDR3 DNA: TGCAGCGTTGAAAGGGACAGGGGGCTTTCTCTTGCAGGCTACACCTTC; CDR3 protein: CSVERDRGLSLAGYTF
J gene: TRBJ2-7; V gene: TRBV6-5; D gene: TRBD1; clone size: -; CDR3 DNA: TGTGCCAGCAGTCTAGACAGGGTGGCGTACGAGCAGTACTTC; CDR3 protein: CASSLDRVAYEQYF
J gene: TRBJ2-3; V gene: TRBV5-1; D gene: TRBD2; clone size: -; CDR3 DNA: TGCGCCAGCAGCTTGGGGGGGCTGGCAGCGGGAGTGACAGATACGCAGTATTTT; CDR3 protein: CASSLGGLAAGVTDTQYF
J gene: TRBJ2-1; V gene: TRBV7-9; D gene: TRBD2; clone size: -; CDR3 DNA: TGTGCCAGCAGCCCGGGACTAGCGGAATCTGAGCAGTTCTTC; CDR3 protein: CASSPGLAESEQFF
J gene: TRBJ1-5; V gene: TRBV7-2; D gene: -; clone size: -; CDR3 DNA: TGTGCCAGCAGCCAACAGAGAAATCAGCCCCAGCATTTT; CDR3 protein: CASSQQRNQPQHF
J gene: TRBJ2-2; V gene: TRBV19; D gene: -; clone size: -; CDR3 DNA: TGTGCCAGTAGTATTGGGGGCGAGCGGCTGTTTTTT; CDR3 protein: CASSIGGERLFF
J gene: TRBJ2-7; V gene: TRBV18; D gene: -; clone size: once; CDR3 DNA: TGTGCCAGCTCATTGGACAGATACGAGCAGTACTTC; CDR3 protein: CASSLDRYEQYF
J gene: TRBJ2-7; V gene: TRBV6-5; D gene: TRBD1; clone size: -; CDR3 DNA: TGTGCCAGCAGTGGTCCGACAGGGGGCCTATACGAGCAGTACTTC; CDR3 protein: CASSGPTGGLYEQYF
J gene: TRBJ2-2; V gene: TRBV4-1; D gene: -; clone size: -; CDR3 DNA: TGCGCCAGCAGCCAAGAAGGTTCGGGGTGGGCCGGGGAGCTGTTTTTT; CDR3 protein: CASSQEGSGWAGELFF
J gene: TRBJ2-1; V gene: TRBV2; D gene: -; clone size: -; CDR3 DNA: TGTGCCAGCAGTGAGGAGAGGGTTGATCGGCTAAATGAGCAGTTCTTC; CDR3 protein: CASSEERVDRLNEQFF
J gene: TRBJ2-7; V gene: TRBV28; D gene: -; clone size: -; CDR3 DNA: TGTGCCAGCACCTCGGGGTCTTTGGGGGAGCAGTACTTC; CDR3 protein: CASTSGSLGEQYF
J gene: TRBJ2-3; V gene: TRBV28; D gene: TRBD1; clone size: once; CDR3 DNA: TGTGCCACCCAGGGGGACGGAGGCACAGATACGCAGTATTTT; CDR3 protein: CATQGDGGTDTQYF
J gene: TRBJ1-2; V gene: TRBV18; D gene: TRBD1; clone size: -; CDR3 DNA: TGTGCCAGCTCACCGGGACAGGGATCGGGCTACACCTTC; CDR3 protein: CASSPGQGSGYTF
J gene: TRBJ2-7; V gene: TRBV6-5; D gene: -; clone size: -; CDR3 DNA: TGTGCCAGCAAACACGCCAGTGGTTACGAGCAGTACTTC; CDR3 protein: CASKHASGYEQYF
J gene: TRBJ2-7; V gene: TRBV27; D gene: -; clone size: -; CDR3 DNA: TGTGCCAGCAGTTTAAAGGGGGGGACGGGTGTGCGGCAGTACTTC; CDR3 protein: CASSLKGGTGVRQYF
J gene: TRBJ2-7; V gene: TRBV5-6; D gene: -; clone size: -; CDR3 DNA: TGTGCCAGCAGCACTACCCCCTCTACCCTGCCCTACGAGCAGTACTTC; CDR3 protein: CASSTTPSTLPYEQYF
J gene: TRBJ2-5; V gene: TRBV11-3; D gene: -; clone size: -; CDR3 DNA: TGTGCCAGCAGCTTAGTGGGCCCCGGGGGGACCCAGTACTTC; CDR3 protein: CASSLVGPGGTQYF
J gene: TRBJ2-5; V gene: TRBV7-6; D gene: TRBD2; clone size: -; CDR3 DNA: TGTGCCAGCAGCCCTGCTGGACTAGCGGGATTAGAGACCCAGTACTTC; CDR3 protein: CASSPAGLAGLETQYF
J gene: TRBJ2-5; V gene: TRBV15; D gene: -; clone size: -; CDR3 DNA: TGTGCCACCGGGCCCCGGGCGGGGGCTCAAGAGACCCAGTACTTC; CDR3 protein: CATGPRAGAQETQYF
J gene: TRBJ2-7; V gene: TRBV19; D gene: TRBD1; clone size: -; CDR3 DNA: TGTGCCAGTAGTCCCGGACAGGGGTTACACGAGCAGTACTTC; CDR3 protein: CASSPGQGLHEQYF
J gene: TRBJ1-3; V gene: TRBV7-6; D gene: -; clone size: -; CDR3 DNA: TGTGCCAGCAGCTTGGGGCTCAGGGGCCTCTCTGGAAACACCATATATTTT; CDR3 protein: CASSLGLRGLSGNTIYF
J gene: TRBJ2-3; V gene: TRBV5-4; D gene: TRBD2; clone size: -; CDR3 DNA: TGTGCCAGCAGCTCGAGGGAGGGCTCGACAGATACGCAGTATTTT; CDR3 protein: CASSSREGSTDTQYF
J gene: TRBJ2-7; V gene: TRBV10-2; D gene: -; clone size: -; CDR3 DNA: TGCGCCAGCAGTGCCGGAGCTCGAACCTACGAGCAGTACTTC; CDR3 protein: CASSAGARTYEQYF
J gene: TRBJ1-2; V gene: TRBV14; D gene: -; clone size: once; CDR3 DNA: TGTGCCAGCAGCCCGGGGGTGAACTATGGCTACACCTTC; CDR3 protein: CASSPGVNYGYTF
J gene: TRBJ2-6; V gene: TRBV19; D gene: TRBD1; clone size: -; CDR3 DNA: TGTGCCAGTCTCCTACAGGGGGCTGGGGCCAACGTCCTGACTTTC; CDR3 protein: CASLLQGAGANVLTF
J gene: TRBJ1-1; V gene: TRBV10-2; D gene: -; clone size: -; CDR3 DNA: TGCGCCAGCAGTGTTGGCAACACTGAAGCTTTCTTT; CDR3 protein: CASSVGNTEAFF